One sample yielded the 10 T cell receptor beta chains listed below, sequenced in a study of sequential checkpoint blockade in melanoma. This sample's treatment: randomized to nivolumab then ipilimumab (arm A) or the reverse (arm B). TCRdb's copy holds only in-frame clones and misses some; the assay was immunoSEQ multiplex PCR. The sample yields some 3,400 clones, around 53% seen once. The sample in question was CD8+ T cells sorted from blood (inferred from file names), obtained from a patient given nivolumab and ipilimumab in sequence. Receptor source: a human donor with melanoma.

The gene calls are TRBV12-5 and TRBJ2-7; 9 nucleotides align to TRBD1. The CDR3 extends over 14 amino acids. After removal of 3 bases from V and 5 bases from J, the junction contained 5 bases not matched to a gene. CDR1 is LGHNT, CDR2 FRNRAP, per germline. CDR3 amino acids: CASGFGTGRDEQYF. The CDR3 nucleotides are TGTGCTAGTGGTTTCGGGACAGGGAGAGACGAGCAGTACTTC. The full variable domain, with the rest looked up from reference TRBV12-5 and TRBJ2-7, is DARVTQTPRHKVTEMGQEVTMRCQPILGHNTVFWYRQTMMQGLELLAYFRNRAPLDDSGMPKDRFSAEMPDATLATLKIQPSEPRDSAVYFCASGFGTGRDEQYFGPGTRLTVT.

In its sample, this clone is medium-sized. J is TRBJ2-7 and V is TRBV29-1, with 10 bases fitting TRBD2. The length of the CDR3 is 13 residues. The V segment lost 4 bases and the J segment 7 bases; nucleotides outside the gene matches: 7. CDR1 SQVTM and CDR2 ANQGSEA come from the germline V gene. The CDR3 protein is CSVGLAGAQEQYF. CDR3 DNA sequence: TGCAGCGTTGGTCTAGCGGGAGCGCAGGAGCAGTACTTC.

The chain links TRBV6-5 to TRBJ2-7; 11 nucleotides line up with TRBD1. V was pared by 8 bases and J by 3 bases, with 6 bases of the junction left unmatched. The V gene's germline CDR1 is MNHEY and CDR2 SVGAGI. This CDR3 contains 14 residues. In DNA form, the CDR3 reads TGTGCCAGCCGGGACAGGGGGGCTCTCTACGAGCAGTACTTC. Residues: CASRDRGALYEQYF.

This clone was counted a few times. The rearrangement uses TRBV2 and TRBJ1-2; no definite D call. CDR1 is SNHLY and CDR2 is FYNNEI in the germline V gene. Trimming left V 4 bases short and J 4 bases short, with 19 bases between. The CDR3 loop spans 16 amino acids. CDR3 in amino acids: CASSGPLDSPIYGYTF. Written as DNA, the CDR3 is TGTGCCAGCAGTGGCCCGCTTGACTCCCCCATCTATGGCTACACCTTC. Combining the CDR3 with reference TRBV2 and TRBJ1-2 gives the whole variable domain EPEVTQTPSHQVTQMGQEVILRCVPISNHLYFYWYRQILGQKVEFLVSFYNNEISEKSEIFDDQFSVERPDGSNFTLKIRSTKLEDSAMYFCASSGPLDSPIYGYTFGSGTRLTVV.

CDR3 sequence reads: CASSPGGGATDTQYF. CDR3 in DNA: TGTGCCAGCAGCCCGGGAGGGGGGGCCACAGATACGCAGTATTTT. V is TRBV9 and J is TRBJ2-3; 8 bases align to TRBD2. V was pared by 4 bases and J by 2 bases, with 6 bases of the junction left unmatched. The CDR3 consists of 15 residues. Germline V lookup: CDR1 SGDLS, CDR2 YYNGEE.

The chain carries TRBV14 and TRBJ1-6, with D possibly matching TRBD1 (6 bases). Trimming took off 4 bases at V and 8 bases at J, with 21 bases between the two ends. This CDR3 comprises 17 residues. Germline loops: CDR1 SGHDN, CDR2 FVKESK. CDR3: CASSPDRDIDPYSPLHF. Written as DNA, the CDR3 is TGTGCCAGCAGCCCCGACCGGGACATCGACCCTTATTCACCCCTCCACTTT.

A remark on this clone: Given the absence of the conserved phenylalanine or tryptophan at the CDR3 end, a read error is likely. The CDR3 region has the DNA TGTGCCAGCAGCTTGGGGGCGGTCGGCAGATACAACTATGGCTACACCCTC. As protein: CASSLGAVGRYNYGYTL. V usage is TRBV7-9 and J usage is TRBJ1-2, with D possibly TRBD1 on 6 matching bases. V was pared by 3 bases and J by 2 bases, with 19 bases between. The CDR3 runs 17 residues. Per germline, CDR1 SEHNR and CDR2 FQNEAQ (reference sequence).

The chain joins TRBV7-3 to TRBJ2-7, with D maybe TRBD2 (6 bases). V dropped 2 bases and J dropped 4 bases, with 12 bases sitting between them. This CDR3 is 14 amino acids long. Germline V lookup: CDR1 SGHTA, CDR2 FQGTGA. This CDR3 is CASSLYTGVYEQYF. DNA of the CDR3: TGTGCCAGCAGCTTATATACGGGAGTATACGAGCAGTACTTC.

The V call is TRBV15, the J call TRBJ2-7; 7 positions agree with TRBD1. The germline V gene encodes CDR1 LNHNV and CDR2 YYDKDF (reference sequence). The CDR3 extends over 16 amino acids. With 0 bases clipped from V and 3 bases from J, the junction kept 8 bases outside the gene matches. The CDR3 nucleotides read TGTGCCACCAGCAGAGATACGGGACAGTTCCTCTACGAGCAGTACTTC. This encodes CATSRDTGQFLYEQYF.

The chain uses TRBV7-3 and TRBJ2-1, with TRBD2 matching over 9 bases. CDR1 and CDR2 (germline): SGHTA, FQGTGA. V dropped 1 base and J dropped 6; count of bases not matched to a gene: 4. CDR3 length: 15 residues. The DNA of the CDR3 is TGTGCCAGCAGCTTAATTGCGGGGGGGATCAATGAGCAGTTCTTC. Translating gives CASSLIAGGINEQFF.